A single sample gave rise to the 17 T cell receptor beta chains below, sequenced in a study of Graves' ophthalmopathy and Graves' hyperthyroidism. The TCR beta CDR3 regions underwent amplification from RNA transcripts. HTBI primers served in a first-round RT-PCR, which a second-round multiplex PCR followed. TCRdb reprocessed the multiplex PCR reads via MiXCR and lists one record per CDR3 protein. The sample yields 400,000 to 450,000 distinct CDR3 sequences, about 21% seen once. Sequenced input: peripheral blood. The origin of the receptors is a woman aged 18-30 years with stable Graves' hyperthyroidism.

This clonotype was found many times. This chain connects TRBV6-5 to TRBJ1-6; maybe TRBD1 (5 bases). The CDR3 extends over 16 amino acids. V was trimmed by 5 bases and J by 3 bases, leaving 14 bases between them. Per germline, CDR1 MNHEY and CDR2 SVGAGI. DNA of the CDR3: TGTGCCAGCAGTAACAACCGGGGGTACTATAATTCACCCCTCCACTTT. It encodes CASSNNRGYYNSPLHF.

The chain recombines TRBV11-2 with TRBJ2-7; D remains ambiguous. Germline V gene sequence: CDR1 SGHAT, CDR2 FQNNGV. V lost 5 bases to trimming and J lost 1 base, with 15 bases between them. The CDR3 spans 15 residues. The CDR3 DNA reads as TGTGCCAGCAGCCTCGGGCTGGGATGGTCCTACGAGCAGTACTTC. It specifies CASSLGLGWSYEQYF.

This clonotype was seen at least ten times. The chain links TRBV28 to TRBJ2-5; 9 bases line up with TRBD1. Germline CDR1 and CDR2: MDHEN and SYDVKM. With V trimmed by 5 bases and J by 6 bases, 10 bases remained unmatched. The CDR3 has 15 residues. In nucleotides, the CDR3 is TGTGCCAGCAGTCCTTTGGGACAGGGTAGGAAGACCCAGTACTTC. This sequence encodes CASSPLGQGRKTQYF.

The table lists this clonotype with many counts. The CDR3, as DNA: TGTGCCAGCAGGCAACCGGCACAGGGAAGGGGAAAACTGTTTTTT. Translated: CASRQPAQGRGKLFF. The chain combines TRBV12-3 or TRBV12-4 with TRBJ1-4; possible D gene TRBD1, 6 bases. The ends were cut back, 6 bases at V and 10 bases at J, with 21 bases in the middle. This CDR3 comprises 15 residues.

The chain couples TRBV4-1 to TRBJ2-4; D call uncertain. V lost 2 bases to trimming and J lost 6 bases, with 5 bases between them. The CDR3 has 12 residues. Germline V gives CDR1 MGHRA, CDR2 YSYEKL. The CDR3 loop reads CASSQTLNIQYF. CDR3 DNA sequence: TGCGCCAGCAGCCAAACCTTAAACATTCAGTACTTC.

With respect to this clonotype: A read error is likely, as this CDR3 ends without the conserved phenylalanine or tryptophan. V and J are TRBV19 and TRBJ2-5; D possibly corresponds to TRBD1 (6 bases). The CDR3 is 18 amino acids. V was cut by 8 bases and J by 0 bases, with 25 bases left in between. The germline V gene encodes CDR1 LNHDA and CDR2 SQIVND (reference sequence). For the CDR3, the DNA is TGTGCCAGTTCGCGGACAGCCGACACGCCTCTGTACCAAGAGACCCAGTACCTC. Translation gives CASSRTADTPLYQETQYL.

There are a few counts of this clonotype. J is TRBJ1-1 and V is TRBV2; no clear D. CDR1 is SNHLY and CDR2 is FYNNEI in the germline V gene. The CDR3 runs to 11 residues. V lost 10 bases and J lost 1, with 7 bases in between. In DNA form, the CDR3 reads TGTGCCACACTAGGGAACACTGAAGCTTTCTTT. The encoded protein is CATLGNTEAFF.

The chain employs TRBV6-1 and TRBJ1-6; TRBD1 is a possible D gene (5 bases). The germline V gene has CDR1 MNHNS and CDR2 SASEGT. V was trimmed by 8 bases and J by 6 bases, leaving 11 bases between them. The CDR3 runs 13 residues. This chain's CDR3 is CASGADANSPLHF. CDR3 DNA: TGTGCCAGCGGGGCAGACGCTAATTCACCCCTCCACTTT.

This clonotype appeared many times. The chain couples TRBV7-8 to TRBJ2-6; 8 bases are a match to TRBD1. J lost 3 bases, V lost 1 base, and 8 bases had no gene match. The CDR3 has 18 residues. Germline V gives CDR1 SGHVS, CDR2 FQNEAQ. CDR3 in amino acids: CASSLVAPGGYGANVLTF. In nucleotides, the CDR3 is TGTGCCAGCAGCTTAGTAGCCCCAGGGGGCTATGGGGCCAACGTCCTGACTTTC. The variable domain in full, with the rest retrieved from reference TRBV7-8 and TRBJ2-6, is GAGVSQSPRYKVAKRGQDVALRCDPISGHVSLFWYQQALGQGPEFLTYFQNEAQLDKSGLPSDRFFAERPEGSVSTLKIQRTQQEDSAVYLCASSLVAPGGYGANVLTFGAGSRLTVL.

This clonotype showed up many times. This sequence joins TRBV11-2 and TRBJ2-5; maybe TRBD1 (5 bases). V was clipped by 1 base and J by 7 bases, with 7 bases between them. Looked up from germline, CDR1 is SGHAT and CDR2 is FQNNGV. The CDR3 loop spans 12 amino acids. This CDR3 is CASSLGGGTQYF. The CDR3 coding sequence is TGTGCCAGCAGCTTAGGGGGCGGGACCCAGTACTTC. Supplemented by reference TRBV11-2 and TRBJ2-5, the full variable domain reads EAGVAQSPRYKIIEKRQSVAFWCNPISGHATLYWYQQILGQGPKLLIQFQNNGVVDDSQLPKDRFSAERLKGVDSTLKIQPAKLEDSAVYLCASSLGGGTQYFGPGTRLLVL.

In this sample, this clonotype turned up many times. This sequence joins TRBV19 and TRBJ2-6; no reliable D call. V lost 3 bases and J lost 4, with 7 bases in between. The CDR3 length is 14 residues. Germline CDR1 and CDR2: LNHDA and SQIVND (reference sequence). CDR3 residues: CASSILDGANVLTF. CDR3 in DNA: TGTGCCAGTAGTATTCTGGACGGGGCCAACGTCCTGACTTTC.

This clonotype was seen just once. The rearrangement uses TRBV14 and TRBJ1-6; D is perhaps TRBD1 (6 bases). Germline V gene data show CDR1 as SGHDN and CDR2 as FVKESK. Trimming pared 6 bases from V and 7 bases from J, leaving 13 bases between. The CDR3 extends over 14 amino acids. The CDR3 here is CASRGGTGNSPLHF. CDR3 coding DNA: TGTGCCAGCAGAGGGGGGACGGGGAATTCACCCCTCCACTTT.

This clonotype was observed many times. The chain carries TRBV11-2 and TRBJ2-7; no clear D gene. Trimming took 0 bases from V and 3 from J, leaving 9 bases between them. The CDR3 is made up of 14 amino acids. Looked up from germline, CDR1 is SGHAT and CDR2 is FQNNGV. CDR3 coding DNA: TGTGCCAGCAGCTTAGATGGACCAGACTACGAGCAGTACTTC. The encoded protein is CASSLDGPDYEQYF.

This clonotype was seen at least ten times. This chain links TRBV28 with TRBJ2-5, with D possibly matching TRBD2 (5 bases). CDR3 length equals 16 residues. The V end was cut by 5 bases, the J end by 2 bases, with 18 bases between. Germline assignment: CDR1 MDHEN and CDR2 SYDVKM. Here the CDR3 reads CASSPSLEGTQETQYF. The DNA of the CDR3 is TGTGCCAGCAGTCCCTCTCTTGAGGGCACTCAAGAGACCCAGTACTTC.

This clonotype was counted many times. The genes are TRBV25-1 and TRBJ2-7, with D perhaps assigned TRBD1 or TRBD2 (5 bases each). Germline V gene sequence: CDR1 MGHDK, CDR2 SYGVNS. The V gene lost 0 bases and the J gene lost 1 base, with 22 bases spanning the gap. The CDR3 runs to 19 residues. Here the CDR3 DNA reads TGTGCCAGCAGTGAATATAAGGATGACCGGGACCCAATGTCCTACGAGCAGTACTTC. This codes for CASSEYKDDRDPMSYEQYF.

A note on this clonotype: The CDR3 end shows no conserved phenylalanine or tryptophan, and so a read error is likely. J is TRBJ2-2 and V is TRBV15; no clear D gene. Looked up from germline, CDR1 is LNHNV and CDR2 is YYDKDF (reference sequence). Trimming left V 5 bases short and J 1 base short, with 5 bases between. The CDR3 runs to 13 residues. CDR3 sequence reads: CATSFWNTGELFS. The DNA for the CDR3 is TGTGCCACCAGCTTTTGGAACACCGGGGAGCTGTTTTCT.

This clonotype appeared many times. V and J are TRBV20-1 and TRBJ2-5; 7 bases agree with TRBD2. This CDR3 comprises 14 residues. The germline V gene encodes CDR1 DFQATT and CDR2 SNEGSKA (reference sequence). V lost 3 bases and J lost 2; bases outside the gene matches: 6. The CDR3 loop reads CSASAGEPQETQYF. DNA for the CDR3: TGCAGTGCTAGTGCGGGAGAACCACAAGAGACCCAGTACTTC.